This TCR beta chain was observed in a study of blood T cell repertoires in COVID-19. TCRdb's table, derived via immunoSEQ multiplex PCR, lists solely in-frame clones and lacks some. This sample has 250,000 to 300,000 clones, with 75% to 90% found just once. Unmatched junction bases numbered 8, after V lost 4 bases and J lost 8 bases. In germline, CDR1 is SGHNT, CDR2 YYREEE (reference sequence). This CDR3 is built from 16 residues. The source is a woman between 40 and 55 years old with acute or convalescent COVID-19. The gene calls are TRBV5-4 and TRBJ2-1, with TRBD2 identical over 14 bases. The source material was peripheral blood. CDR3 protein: CASSLGLAGAEYEQFF. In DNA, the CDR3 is TGTGCCAGCAGCCTGGGACTAGCGGGGGCGGAGTATGAGCAGTTCTTC.